This T cell receptor (beta chain) appears in the sequencing data of a study of blood T cell repertoires in COVID-19. Study context: Specimens from acute and convalescent COVID-19 originated in the United States, Italy and Spain. T cells, B-cell-depleted T cells, or PBMCs supplied cDNA or gDNA.

In the authors' methods: The assay estimated nucleated cells by amplifying reference gene primers. Produced via immunoSEQ multiplex PCR; TCRdb's table is partial and in-frame only. The V and J calls and clone size were taken over from that table, and D and trimming were inferred from the DNA. The sample lists 120,000 to 150,000 clones; around 79% were seen once. CDR3 length: 16 amino acids. Trimming cost V 1 base and J 2 bases, with 12 bases left between them. Germline V gives CDR1 LNHDA, CDR2 SQIVND (reference sequence). The chain has TRBV19 and TRBJ1-5; TRBD1 might be the D (5 bases). The sample taken for sequencing was peripheral blood. This TCR was sampled from a man between 60 and 70 years old with acute or convalescent COVID-19. As DNA, the CDR3 is TGTGCCAGTAGTATAGGGACATCCAAGGGCAATCAGCCCCAGCATTTT. It codes for CASSIGTSKGNQPQHF.